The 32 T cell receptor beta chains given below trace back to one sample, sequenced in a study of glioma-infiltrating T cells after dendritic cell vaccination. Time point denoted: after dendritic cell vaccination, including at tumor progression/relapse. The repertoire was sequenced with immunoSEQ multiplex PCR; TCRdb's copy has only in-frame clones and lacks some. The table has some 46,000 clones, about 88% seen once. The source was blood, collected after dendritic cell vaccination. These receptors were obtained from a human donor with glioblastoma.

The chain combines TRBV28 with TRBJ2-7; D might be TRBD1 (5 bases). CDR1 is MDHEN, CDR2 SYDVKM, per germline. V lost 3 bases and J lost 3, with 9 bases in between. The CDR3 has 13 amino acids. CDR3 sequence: CASSLDTHYEQYF. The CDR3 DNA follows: TGTGCCAGCAGTTTGGACACCCACTACGAGCAGTACTTC.

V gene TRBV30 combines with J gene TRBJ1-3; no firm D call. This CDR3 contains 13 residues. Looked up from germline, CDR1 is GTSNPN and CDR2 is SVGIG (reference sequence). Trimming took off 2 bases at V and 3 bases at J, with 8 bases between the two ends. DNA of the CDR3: TGTGCCTGGAGTAGACGGGTTGGAAACACCATATATTTT. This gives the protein CAWSRRVGNTIYF.

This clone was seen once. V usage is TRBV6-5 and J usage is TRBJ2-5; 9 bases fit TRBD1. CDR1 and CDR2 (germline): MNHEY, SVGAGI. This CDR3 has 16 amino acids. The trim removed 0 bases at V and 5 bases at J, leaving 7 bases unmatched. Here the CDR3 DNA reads TGTGCCAGCAGTTACTCCCCGACAGGGGGAGGGGAGACCCAGTACTTC. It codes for CASSYSPTGGGETQYF.

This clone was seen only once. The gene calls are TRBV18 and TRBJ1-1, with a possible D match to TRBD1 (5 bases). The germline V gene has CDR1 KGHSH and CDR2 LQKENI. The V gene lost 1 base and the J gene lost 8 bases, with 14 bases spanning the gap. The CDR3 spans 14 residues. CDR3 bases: TGTGCCAGCTCACCACTCAACGGGGGAGGGGAAGCTTTCTTT. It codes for CASSPLNGGGEAFF.

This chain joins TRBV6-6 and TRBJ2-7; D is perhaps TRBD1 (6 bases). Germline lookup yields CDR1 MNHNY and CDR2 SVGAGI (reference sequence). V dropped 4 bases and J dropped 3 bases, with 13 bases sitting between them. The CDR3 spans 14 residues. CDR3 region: CASSLTGTGYEQYF. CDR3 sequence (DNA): TGTGCCAGCAGTTTAACAGGGACCGGCTACGAGCAGTACTTC.

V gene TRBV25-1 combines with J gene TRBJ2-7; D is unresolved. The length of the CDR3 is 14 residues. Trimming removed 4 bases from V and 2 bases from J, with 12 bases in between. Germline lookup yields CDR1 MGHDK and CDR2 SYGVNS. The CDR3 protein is CASSGPGLAYEQYF. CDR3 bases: TGTGCCAGCAGTGGTCCGGGTCTCGCCTACGAGCAGTACTTC.

The DNA of the CDR3 is TGTGCCATCACCTCGAGCGGTAGCTCCTACGAGCAGTACTTC. Its protein product is CAITSSGSSYEQYF. The chain links TRBV10-3 to TRBJ2-7; perhaps TRBD2 as D (5 bases). V dropped 7 bases and J dropped 0 bases, with 13 bases sitting between them. The CDR3 runs 14 residues. Germline V gene data show CDR1 as ENHRY and CDR2 as SYGVKD.

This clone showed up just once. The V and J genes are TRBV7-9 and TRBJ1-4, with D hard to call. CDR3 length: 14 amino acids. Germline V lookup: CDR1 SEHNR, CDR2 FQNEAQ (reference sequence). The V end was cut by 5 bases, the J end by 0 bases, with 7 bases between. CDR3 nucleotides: TGTGCCAGCAGCCCCCGGGCAACTAATGAAAAACTGTTTTTT. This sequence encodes CASSPRATNEKLFF.

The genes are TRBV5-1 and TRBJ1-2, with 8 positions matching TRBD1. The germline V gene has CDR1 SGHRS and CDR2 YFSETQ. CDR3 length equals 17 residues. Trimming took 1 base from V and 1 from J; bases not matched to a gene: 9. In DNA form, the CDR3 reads TGCGCCAGCAGCTTGAGGACAGGGACTCTCAATAACTATGGCTACACCTTC. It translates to CASSLRTGTLNNYGYTF.

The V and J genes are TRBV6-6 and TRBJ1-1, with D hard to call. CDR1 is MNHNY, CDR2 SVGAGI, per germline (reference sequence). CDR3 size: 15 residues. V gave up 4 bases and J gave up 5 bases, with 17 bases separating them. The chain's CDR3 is CASSFFPAGSTEAFF. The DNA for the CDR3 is TGTGCCAGCAGTTTCTTTCCGGCGGGGTCGACTGAAGCTTTCTTT.

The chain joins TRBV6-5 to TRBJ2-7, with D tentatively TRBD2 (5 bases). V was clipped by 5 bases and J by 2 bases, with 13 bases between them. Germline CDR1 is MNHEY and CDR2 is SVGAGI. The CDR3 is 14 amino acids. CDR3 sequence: CASSERSPPYEQYF. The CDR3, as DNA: TGTGCCAGCAGTGAGCGGAGTCCTCCCTACGAGCAGTACTTC.

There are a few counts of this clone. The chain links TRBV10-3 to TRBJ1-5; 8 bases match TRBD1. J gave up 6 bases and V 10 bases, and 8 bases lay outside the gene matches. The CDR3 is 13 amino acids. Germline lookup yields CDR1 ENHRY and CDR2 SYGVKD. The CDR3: CATGQGEIQPQHF. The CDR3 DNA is TGTGCCACCGGACAGGGAGAGATTCAGCCCCAGCATTTT.

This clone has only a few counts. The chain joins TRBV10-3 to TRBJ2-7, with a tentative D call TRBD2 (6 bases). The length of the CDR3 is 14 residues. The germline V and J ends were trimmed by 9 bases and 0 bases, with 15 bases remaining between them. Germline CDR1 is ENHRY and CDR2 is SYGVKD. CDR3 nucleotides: TGTGCCATAACCAGCGGGCAAAGCTCCTACGAGCAGTACTTC. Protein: CAITSGQSSYEQYF.

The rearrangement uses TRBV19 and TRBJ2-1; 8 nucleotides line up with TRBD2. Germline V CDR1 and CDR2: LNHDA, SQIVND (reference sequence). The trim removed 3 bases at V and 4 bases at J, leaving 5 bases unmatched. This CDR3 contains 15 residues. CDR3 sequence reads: CASSIFPSGYNEQFF. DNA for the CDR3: TGTGCCAGTAGTATTTTTCCTAGCGGGTACAATGAGCAGTTCTTC.

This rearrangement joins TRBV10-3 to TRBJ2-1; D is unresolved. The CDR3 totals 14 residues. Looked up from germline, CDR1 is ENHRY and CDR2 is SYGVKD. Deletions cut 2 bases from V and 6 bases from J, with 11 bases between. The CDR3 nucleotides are TGTGCCATCAGTGAGGTTATGAGTTCCAATGAGCAGTTCTTC. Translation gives CAISEVMSSNEQFF.

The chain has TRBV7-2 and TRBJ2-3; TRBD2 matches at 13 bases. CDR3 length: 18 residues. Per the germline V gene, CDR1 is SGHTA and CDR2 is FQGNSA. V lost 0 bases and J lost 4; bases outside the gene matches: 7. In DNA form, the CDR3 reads TGTGCCAGCAGCTTAGCCCGGACTAGCGGGAGCGTAGCAGATACGCAGTATTTT. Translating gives CASSLARTSGSVADTQYF.

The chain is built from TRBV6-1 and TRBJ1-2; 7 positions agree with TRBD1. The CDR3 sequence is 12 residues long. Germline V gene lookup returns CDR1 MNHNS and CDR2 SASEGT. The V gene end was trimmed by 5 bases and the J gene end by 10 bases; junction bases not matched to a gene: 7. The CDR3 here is CASSSDRANYTF. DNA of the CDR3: TGTGCCAGCAGTTCCGACAGGGCCAACTACACCTTC.

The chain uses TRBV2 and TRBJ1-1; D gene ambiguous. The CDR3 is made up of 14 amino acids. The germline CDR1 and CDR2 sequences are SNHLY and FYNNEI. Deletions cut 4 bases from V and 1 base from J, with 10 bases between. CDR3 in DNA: TGTGCCAGCAGTGCATCTGGCCAGAACACTGAAGCTTTCTTT. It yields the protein CASSASGQNTEAFF.

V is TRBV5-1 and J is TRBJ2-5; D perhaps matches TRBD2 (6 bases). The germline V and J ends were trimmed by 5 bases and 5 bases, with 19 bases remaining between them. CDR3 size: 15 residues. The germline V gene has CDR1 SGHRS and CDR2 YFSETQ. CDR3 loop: CASRTSAGEGETQYF. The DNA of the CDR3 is TGCGCCAGCAGAACCTCAGCGGGTGAAGGGGAGACCCAGTACTTC.

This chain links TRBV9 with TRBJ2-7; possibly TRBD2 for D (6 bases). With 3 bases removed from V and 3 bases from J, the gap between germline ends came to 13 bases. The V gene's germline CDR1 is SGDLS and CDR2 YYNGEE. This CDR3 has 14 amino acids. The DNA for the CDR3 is TGTGCCAGCAGCGGTGGGGGACTCCACTACGAGCAGTACTTC. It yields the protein CASSGGGLHYEQYF. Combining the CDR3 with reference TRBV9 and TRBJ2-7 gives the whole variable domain DSGVTQTPKHLITATGQRVTLRCSPRSGDLSVYWYQQSLDQGLQFLIQYYNGEERAKGNILERFSAQQFPDLHSELNLSSLELGDSALYFCASSGGGLHYEQYFGPGTRLTVT.

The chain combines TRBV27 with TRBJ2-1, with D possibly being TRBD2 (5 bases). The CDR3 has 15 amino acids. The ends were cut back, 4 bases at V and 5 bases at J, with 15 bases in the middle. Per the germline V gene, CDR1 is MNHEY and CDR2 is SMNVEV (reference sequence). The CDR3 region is CASSSWEGGNNEQFF. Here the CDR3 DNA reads TGTGCCAGCAGTTCTTGGGAAGGAGGCAACAATGAGCAGTTCTTC.

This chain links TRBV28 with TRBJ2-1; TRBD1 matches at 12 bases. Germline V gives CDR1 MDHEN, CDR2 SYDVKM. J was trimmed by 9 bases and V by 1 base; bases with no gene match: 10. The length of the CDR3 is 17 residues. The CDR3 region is CASSLYSGTGGRFEQFF. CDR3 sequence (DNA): TGTGCCAGCAGTTTATATTCCGGGACAGGGGGCCGTTTTGAGCAGTTCTTC.

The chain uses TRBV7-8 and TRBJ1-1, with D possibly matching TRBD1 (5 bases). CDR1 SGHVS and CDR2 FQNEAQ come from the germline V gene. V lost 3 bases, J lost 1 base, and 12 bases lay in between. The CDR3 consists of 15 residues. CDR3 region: CASSFQGGGNTEAFF. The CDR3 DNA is TGTGCCAGCAGCTTTCAGGGAGGCGGGAACACTGAAGCTTTCTTT.

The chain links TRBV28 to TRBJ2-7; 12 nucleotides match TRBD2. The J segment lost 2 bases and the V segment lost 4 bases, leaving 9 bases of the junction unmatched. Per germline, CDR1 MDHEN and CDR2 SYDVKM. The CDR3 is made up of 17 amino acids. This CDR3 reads CASSSPSGRVSAYEQYF. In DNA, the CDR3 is TGTGCCAGCAGTTCACCTAGCGGGAGGGTGAGCGCCTACGAGCAGTACTTC.

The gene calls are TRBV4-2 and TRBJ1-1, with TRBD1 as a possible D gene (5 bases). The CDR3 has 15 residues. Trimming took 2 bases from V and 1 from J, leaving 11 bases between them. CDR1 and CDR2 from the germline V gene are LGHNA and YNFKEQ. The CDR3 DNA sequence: TGTGCCAGCAGCCAACGAGACAGCCAGAACACTGAAGCTTTCTTT. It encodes CASSQRDSQNTEAFF.

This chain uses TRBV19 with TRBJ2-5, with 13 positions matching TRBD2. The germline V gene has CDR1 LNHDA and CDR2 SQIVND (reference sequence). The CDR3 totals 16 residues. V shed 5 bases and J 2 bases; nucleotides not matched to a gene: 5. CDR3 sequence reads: CASSVGLAGVQETQYF. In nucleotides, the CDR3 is TGTGCCAGTAGTGTCGGACTAGCGGGAGTACAAGAGACCCAGTACTTC.

CDR3 nucleotide sequence: TGCGCCAGCAGCTCTAGCGGTGGAAACACCGGGGAGCTGTTTTTT. Amino acid sequence: CASSSSGGNTGELFF. The genes are TRBV5-1 and TRBJ2-2; TRBD2 agrees at 7 bases. CDR1 is SGHRS and CDR2 is YFSETQ in the germline V gene. The CDR3 has 15 residues. J gave up 2 bases and V 3 bases, and 4 bases lay outside the gene matches.

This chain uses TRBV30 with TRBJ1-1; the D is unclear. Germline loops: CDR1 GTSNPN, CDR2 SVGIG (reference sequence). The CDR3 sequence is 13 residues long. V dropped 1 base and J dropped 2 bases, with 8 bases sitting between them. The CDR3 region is CAWSERRNTEAFF. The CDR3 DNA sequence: TGTGCCTGGAGTGAACGGAGAAACACTGAAGCTTTCTTT.

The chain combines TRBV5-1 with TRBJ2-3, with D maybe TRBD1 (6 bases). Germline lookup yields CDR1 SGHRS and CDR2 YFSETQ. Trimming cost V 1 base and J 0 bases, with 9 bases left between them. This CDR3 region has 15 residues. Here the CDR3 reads CASSLQGRSTDTQYF. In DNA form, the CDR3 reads TGCGCCAGCAGCTTGCAGGGGCGAAGCACAGATACGCAGTATTTT.

CDR3 DNA: TGTGCCAGCAGCTCGACGAGCGGGTCGGGGGTAAGCAATGAGCAGTTCTTC. Translating it yields CASSSTSGSGVSNEQFF. The chain uses TRBV7-2 and TRBJ2-1; D is perhaps TRBD2 (6 bases). Trimming cost V 4 bases and J 6 bases, with 22 bases left between them. The CDR3 covers 17 residues. CDR1 is SGHTA, CDR2 FQGNSA, per germline.

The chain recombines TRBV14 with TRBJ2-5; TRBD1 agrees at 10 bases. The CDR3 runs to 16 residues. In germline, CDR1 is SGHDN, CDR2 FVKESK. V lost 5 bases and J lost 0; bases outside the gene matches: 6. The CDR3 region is CASSYRTGGNQETQYF. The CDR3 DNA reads TGTGCCAGCAGCTATAGGACAGGGGGGAACCAAGAGACCCAGTACTTC.

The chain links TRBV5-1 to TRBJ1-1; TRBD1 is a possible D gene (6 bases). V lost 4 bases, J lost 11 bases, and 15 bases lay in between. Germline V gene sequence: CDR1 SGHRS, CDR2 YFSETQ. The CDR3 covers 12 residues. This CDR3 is CASSTETGLAFF. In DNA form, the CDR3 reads TGCGCCAGCAGCACAGAGACAGGATTGGCTTTCTTT.